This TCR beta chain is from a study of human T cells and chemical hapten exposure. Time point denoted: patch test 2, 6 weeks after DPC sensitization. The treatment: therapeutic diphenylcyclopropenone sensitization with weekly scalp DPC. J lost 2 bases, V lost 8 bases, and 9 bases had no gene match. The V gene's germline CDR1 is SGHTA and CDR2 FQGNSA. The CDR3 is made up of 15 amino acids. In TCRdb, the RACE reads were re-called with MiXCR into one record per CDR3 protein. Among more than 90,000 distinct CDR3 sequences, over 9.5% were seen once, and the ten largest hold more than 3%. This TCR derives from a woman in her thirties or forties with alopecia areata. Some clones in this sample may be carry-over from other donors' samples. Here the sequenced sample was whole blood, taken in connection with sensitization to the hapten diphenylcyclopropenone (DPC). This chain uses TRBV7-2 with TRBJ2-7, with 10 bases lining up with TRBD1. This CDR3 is CASVGTGTGAYEQYF. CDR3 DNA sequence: TGTGCCAGCGTAGGAACCGGGACAGGGGCCTACGAGCAGTACTTC.